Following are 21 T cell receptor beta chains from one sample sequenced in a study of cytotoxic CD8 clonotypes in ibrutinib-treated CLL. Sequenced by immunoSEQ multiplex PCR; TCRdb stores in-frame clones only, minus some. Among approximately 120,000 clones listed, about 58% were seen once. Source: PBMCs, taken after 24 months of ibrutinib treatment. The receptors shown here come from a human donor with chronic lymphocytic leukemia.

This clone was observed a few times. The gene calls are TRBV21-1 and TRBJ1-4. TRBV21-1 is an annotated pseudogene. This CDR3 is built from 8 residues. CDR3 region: CASEKLFF. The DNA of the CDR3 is TGTGCCAGCGAAAAACTGTTTTTT.

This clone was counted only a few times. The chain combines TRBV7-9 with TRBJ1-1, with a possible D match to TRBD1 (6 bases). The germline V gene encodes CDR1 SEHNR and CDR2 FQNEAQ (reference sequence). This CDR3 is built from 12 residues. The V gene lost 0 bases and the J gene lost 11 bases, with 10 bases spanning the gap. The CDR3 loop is CASSLAERGAFF. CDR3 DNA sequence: TGTGCCAGCAGCTTAGCTGAGAGGGGGGCTTTCTTT.

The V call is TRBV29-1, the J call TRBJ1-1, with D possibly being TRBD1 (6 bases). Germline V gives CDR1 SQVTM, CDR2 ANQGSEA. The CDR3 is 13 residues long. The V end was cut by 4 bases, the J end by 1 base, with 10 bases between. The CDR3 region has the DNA TGCAGCGTTGGACGGACAGAGAACACTGAAGCTTTCTTT. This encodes CSVGRTENTEAFF. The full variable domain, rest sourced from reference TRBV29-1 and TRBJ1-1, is SAVISQKPSRDICQRGTSLTIQCQVDSQVTMMFWYRQQPGQSLTLIATANQGSEATYESGFVIDKFPISRPNLTFSTLTVSNMSPEDSSIYLCSVGRTENTEAFFGQGTRLTVV.

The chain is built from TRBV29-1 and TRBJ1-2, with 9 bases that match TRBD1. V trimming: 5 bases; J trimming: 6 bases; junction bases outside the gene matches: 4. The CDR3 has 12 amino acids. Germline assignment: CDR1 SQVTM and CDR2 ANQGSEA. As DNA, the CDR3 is TGCAGCGTTTTTGGACAGGGGCATGGCTACACCTTC. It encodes CSVFGQGHGYTF.

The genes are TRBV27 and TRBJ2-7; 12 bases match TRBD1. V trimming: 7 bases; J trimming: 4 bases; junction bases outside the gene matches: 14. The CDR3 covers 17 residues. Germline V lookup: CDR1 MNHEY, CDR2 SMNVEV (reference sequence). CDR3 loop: CASTHRGQGAKFYEQYF. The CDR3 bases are TGTGCCAGCACCCATCGGGGACAGGGGGCGAAGTTTTACGAGCAGTACTTC.

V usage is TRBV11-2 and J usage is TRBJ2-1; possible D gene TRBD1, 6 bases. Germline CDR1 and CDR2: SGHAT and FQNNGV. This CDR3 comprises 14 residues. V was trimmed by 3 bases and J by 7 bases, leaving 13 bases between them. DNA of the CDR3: TGTGCCAGCAGCTTTACAGGGATAGGGAATGAGCAGTTCTTC. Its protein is CASSFTGIGNEQFF.

The CDR3 reads CASSPVDRSYEQYF. DNA of the CDR3: TGTGCCAGCTCACCGGTTGACAGGTCCTACGAGCAGTACTTC. This chain uses TRBV18 with TRBJ2-7; possibly TRBD1 for D (6 bases). The length of the CDR3 is 14 residues. Trimming cost V 3 bases and J 1 base, with 10 bases left between them. Germline CDR1 reads KGHSH; CDR2 reads LQKENI.

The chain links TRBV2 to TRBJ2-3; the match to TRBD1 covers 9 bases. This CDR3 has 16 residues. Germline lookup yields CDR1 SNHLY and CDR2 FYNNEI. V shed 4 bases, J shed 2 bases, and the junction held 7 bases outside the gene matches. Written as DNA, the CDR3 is TGTGCCAGCAGTGCCGCGGGACAGGGTTACACAGATACGCAGTATTTT. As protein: CASSAAGQGYTDTQYF.

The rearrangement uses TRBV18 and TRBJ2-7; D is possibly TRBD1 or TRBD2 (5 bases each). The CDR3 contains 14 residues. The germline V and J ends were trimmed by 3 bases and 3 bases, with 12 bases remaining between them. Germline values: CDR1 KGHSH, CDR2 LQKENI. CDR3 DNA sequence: TGTGCCAGCTCACCCCGGGACGTTCACTACGAGCAGTACTTC. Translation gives CASSPRDVHYEQYF. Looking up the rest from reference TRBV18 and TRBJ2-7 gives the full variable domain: NAGVMQNPRHLVRRRGQEARLRCSPMKGHSHVYWYRQLPEEGLKFMVYLQKENIIDESGMPKERFSAEFPKEGPSILRIQQVVRGDSAAYFCASSPRDVHYEQYFGPGTRLTVT.

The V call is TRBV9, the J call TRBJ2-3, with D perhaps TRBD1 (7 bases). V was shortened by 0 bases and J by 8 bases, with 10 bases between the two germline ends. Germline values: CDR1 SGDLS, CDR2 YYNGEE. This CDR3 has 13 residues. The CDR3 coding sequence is TGTGCCAGCAGCGTAGCTCAGGGGGGTACGCAGTATTTT. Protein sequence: CASSVAQGGTQYF.

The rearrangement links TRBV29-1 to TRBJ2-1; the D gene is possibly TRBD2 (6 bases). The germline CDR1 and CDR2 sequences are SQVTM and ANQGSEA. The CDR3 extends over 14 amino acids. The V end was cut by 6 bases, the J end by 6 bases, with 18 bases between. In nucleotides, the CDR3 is TGCAGCGTCAAAACGGACCGGAGGGGCAATGAGCAGTTCTTC. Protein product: CSVKTDRRGNEQFF.

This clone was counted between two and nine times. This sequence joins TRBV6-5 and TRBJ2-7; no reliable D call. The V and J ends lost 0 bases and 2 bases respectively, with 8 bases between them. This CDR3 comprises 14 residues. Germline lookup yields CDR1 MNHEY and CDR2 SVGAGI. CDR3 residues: CASSYSGRPYEQYF. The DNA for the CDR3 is TGTGCCAGCAGTTACTCGGGCAGACCCTACGAGCAGTACTTC.

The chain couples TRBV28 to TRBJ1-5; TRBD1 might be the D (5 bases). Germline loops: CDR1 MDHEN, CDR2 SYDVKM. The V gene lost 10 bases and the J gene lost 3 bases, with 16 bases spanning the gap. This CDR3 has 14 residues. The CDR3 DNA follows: TGTGCCACCGAAGATGGGGGACTCAATCAGCCCCAGCATTTT. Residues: CATEDGGLNQPQHF.

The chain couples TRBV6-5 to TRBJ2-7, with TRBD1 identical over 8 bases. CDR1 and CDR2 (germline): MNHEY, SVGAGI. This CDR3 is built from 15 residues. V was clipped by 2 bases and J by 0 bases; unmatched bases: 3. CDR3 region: CASSYGGTGSYEQYF. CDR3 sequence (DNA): TGTGCCAGCAGTTACGGAGGGACAGGCTCCTACGAGCAGTACTTC.

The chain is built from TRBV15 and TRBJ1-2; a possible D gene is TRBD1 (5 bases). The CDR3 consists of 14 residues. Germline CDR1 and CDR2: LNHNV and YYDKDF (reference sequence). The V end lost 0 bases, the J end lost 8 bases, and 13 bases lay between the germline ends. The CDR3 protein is CATSRDPTTAGYTF. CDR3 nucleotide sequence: TGTGCCACCAGCAGAGATCCAACGACAGCCGGCTACACCTTC.

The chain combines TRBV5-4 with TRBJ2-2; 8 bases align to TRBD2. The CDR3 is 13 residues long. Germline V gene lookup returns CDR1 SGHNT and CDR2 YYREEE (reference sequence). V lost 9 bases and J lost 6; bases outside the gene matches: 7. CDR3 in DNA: TGTGCCATCCACCAGCGGGGGCCCGGGGAGCTGTTTTTT. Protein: CAIHQRGPGELFF.

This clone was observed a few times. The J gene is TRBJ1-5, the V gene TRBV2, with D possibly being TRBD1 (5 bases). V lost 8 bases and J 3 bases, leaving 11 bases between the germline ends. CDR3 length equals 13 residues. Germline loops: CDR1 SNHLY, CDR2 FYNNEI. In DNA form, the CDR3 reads TGTGCCAGCTTACAGGACAACAATCAGCCCCAGCATTTT. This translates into CASLQDNNQPQHF.

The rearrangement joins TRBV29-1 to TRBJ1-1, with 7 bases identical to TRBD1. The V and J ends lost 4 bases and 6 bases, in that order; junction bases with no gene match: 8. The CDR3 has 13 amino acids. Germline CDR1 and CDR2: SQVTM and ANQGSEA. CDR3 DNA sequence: TGCAGCGTTGGTGCAGGGGGGGTCTCTGAAGCTTTCTTT. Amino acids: CSVGAGGVSEAFF.

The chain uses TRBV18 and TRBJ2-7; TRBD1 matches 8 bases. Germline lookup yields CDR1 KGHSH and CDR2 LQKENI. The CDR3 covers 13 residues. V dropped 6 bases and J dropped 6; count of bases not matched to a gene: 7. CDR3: CASSPGQESEQYF. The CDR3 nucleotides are TGTGCCAGCTCGCCGGGACAGGAAAGCGAGCAGTACTTC.

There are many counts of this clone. The CDR3 is CASSPGVNEQYF. The CDR3 nucleotides read TGTGCCAGCTCACCAGGGGTGAACGAGCAGTACTTC. The chain combines TRBV18 with TRBJ2-7; D unclear. CDR3 size: 12 residues. Germline values: CDR1 KGHSH, CDR2 LQKENI. The germline V and J ends were trimmed by 2 bases and 5 bases, with 7 bases remaining between them.

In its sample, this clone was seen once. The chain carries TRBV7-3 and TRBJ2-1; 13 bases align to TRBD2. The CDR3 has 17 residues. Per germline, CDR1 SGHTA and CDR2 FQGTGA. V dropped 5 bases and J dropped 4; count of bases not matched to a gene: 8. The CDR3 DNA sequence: TGTGCCAGCAGCACACGGACTAGCGGGGGACAATACAATGAGCAGTTCTTC. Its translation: CASSTRTSGGQYNEQFF.